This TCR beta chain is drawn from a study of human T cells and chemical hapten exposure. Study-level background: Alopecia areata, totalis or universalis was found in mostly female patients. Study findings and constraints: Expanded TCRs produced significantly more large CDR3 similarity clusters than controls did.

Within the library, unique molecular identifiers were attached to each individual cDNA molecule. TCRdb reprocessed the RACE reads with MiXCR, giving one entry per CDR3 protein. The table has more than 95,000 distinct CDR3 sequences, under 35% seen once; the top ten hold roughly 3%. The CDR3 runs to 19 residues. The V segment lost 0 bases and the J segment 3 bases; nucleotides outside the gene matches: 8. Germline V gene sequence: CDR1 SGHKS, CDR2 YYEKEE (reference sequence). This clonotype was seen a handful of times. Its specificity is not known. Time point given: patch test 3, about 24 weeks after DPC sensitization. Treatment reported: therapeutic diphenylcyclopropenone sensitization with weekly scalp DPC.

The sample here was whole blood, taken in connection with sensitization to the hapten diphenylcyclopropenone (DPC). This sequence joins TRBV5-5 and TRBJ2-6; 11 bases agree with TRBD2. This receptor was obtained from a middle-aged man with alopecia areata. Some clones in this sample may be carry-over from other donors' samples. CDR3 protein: CASSLGLLAGVFGANVLTF. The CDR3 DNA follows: TGTGCCAGCAGCTTGGGCCTACTAGCGGGAGTGTTTGGGGCCAACGTCCTGACTTTC.